Included here is one T cell receptor (beta chain) sequence, with context. This entry comes from a study of CD8 T cells in Susac syndrome. Sequencing of TCR beta was performed on blood CD8+ T cells and on blood CD4+ T cells. Healthy donors formed controls matched for age and sex. FACS was used to enrich TEMRA cells, whereas the CD8+ and CD4+ T cells were obtained by negative isolation. Germline V gene lookup returns CDR1 SQVTM and CDR2 ANQGSEA. This CDR3 contains 14 residues. With 3 bases removed from V and 4 bases from J, the gap between germline ends came to 15 bases. Random hexamers served to reverse transcribe roughly 0.45 to 1 ug RNA. TCR beta CDR3 was amplified by immunoSEQ multiplex PCR. This amplification extended across 54 Vbeta and 13 Jbeta segments. TCRdb re-derived calls from the immunoSEQ multiplex PCR reads in MiXCR, one entry per CDR3 protein. In the table there are 100,000 to 150,000 distinct CDR3 sequences, about 96% of which are singletons.

J is TRBJ1-2 and V is TRBV29-1; D unclear. This TCR was sampled from a human donor in good health. Sequenced: CD4+ T cells from PBMCs. As DNA, the CDR3 is TGCAGCGTTGAGGGTGGCCGTCGGGGCTATGGCTACACCTTC. Encoded protein: CSVEGGRRGYGYTF.